A selection of T cell receptor beta chains follows, all from one sample in a study of T-cell memory formation after mild COVID-19. TCRdb fed the 5' RACE reads into MiXCR, producing one record per CDR3 protein. The sample contains 470,000 or so distinct CDR3 sequences, approximately 18% of which appear only once. The specimen was PBMCs or a T cell subset sorted from them (not recorded which). Source of these receptors: an adult woman who had mild COVID-19 (a few samples of this study predate the infection). Cell type and time point are not known. Each CDR3 is given with its conserved first and last residue. Fields, in order: clone size, V gene, D gene, J gene, CDR3 protein, CDR3 DNA. The D gene is left open where the match is weak. A clone size is listed for some rows: how often the clone was seen (once, few, many), or a class if it is expanded.

many	TRBV7-9	NA	TRBJ2-1	CASIPTGGYEQFF	TGTGCCAGCATTCCAACTGGGGGGTATGAGCAGTTCTTC
many	TRBV7-2	NA	TRBJ2-7	CASSLPKGHGGKQYF	TGTGCCAGCAGCTTACCGAAGGGGCATGGGGGGAAGCAGTACTTC
few	TRBV27	NA	TRBJ1-4	CASSPRRGGNEKLFF	TGTGCCAGCAGTCCCCGTCGGGGCGGTAATGAAAAACTGTTTTTT
few	TRBV4-1	TRBD1	TRBJ2-7	CASSQGQNYEQYF	TGCGCCAGCAGCCAGGGACAGAATTACGAGCAGTACTTC
many	TRBV18	NA	TRBJ2-5	CASSAETQYF	TGTGCCAGCTCCGCCGAGACCCAGTACTTC
NA	TRBV7-9	NA	TRBJ1-1	CASSLTVSSEAFF	TGTGCCAGCAGCTTGACAGTAAGTTCTGAAGCTTTCTTT
NA	TRBV7-2	TRBD1	TRBJ2-7	CASSSSTGGNYEQYF	TGTGCCAGCAGCTCCTCAACAGGGGGAAACTACGAGCAGTACTTC
NA	TRBV7-9	TRBD1	TRBJ2-7	CASSPRGGTGSEQYF	TGTGCCAGCAGCCCAAGGGGAGGGACAGGGTCCGAGCAGTACTTC
NA	TRBV4-2	NA	TRBJ2-7	CASSQARYYEQYF	TGTGCCAGCAGCCAAGCCCGATACTACGAGCAGTACTTC
few	TRBV5-6	NA	TRBJ1-6	CASSERGNNSPLHF	TGTGCCAGCAGCGAGAGAGGGAATAATTCACCCCTCCACTTT
few	TRBV6-5	NA	TRBJ1-1	CATSRGGTEAFF	TGTGCCACCTCCCGGGGAGGCACTGAAGCTTTCTTT
few	TRBV24-1	TRBD2	TRBJ2-1	CATSGWTSGSVEQFF	TGTGCCACCAGTGGGTGGACTAGCGGGAGCGTGGAGCAGTTCTTC
NA	TRBV29-1	NA	TRBJ1-3	CSVEGRLSGNTIYF	TGCAGCGTGGAAGGGCGGCTCTCTGGAAACACCATATATTTT
NA	TRBV11-2	TRBD2	TRBJ2-7	CASSLTPGLALDEQYF	TGTGCCAGCAGCCTCACCCCGGGACTAGCGTTGGACGAGCAGTACTTC
NA	TRBV6-2/TRBV6-3	NA	TRBJ2-7	CASKPGISYEQYF	TGTGCCAGCAAGCCCGGGATCTCCTACGAGCAGTACTTC
few	TRBV4-1	NA	TRBJ2-3	CASSQGGSTDTQYF	TGCGCCAGCAGCCAAGGAGGGAGCACAGATACGCAGTATTTT
NA	TRBV5-1	NA	TRBJ2-3	CASSLSLGRDTQYF	TGCGCCAGCAGCTTGAGTTTGGGAAGGGATACGCAGTATTTT
few	TRBV20-1	NA	TRBJ1-5	CSARDTWVEQPQHF	TGCAGTGCTAGAGATACTTGGGTGGAGCAGCCCCAGCATTTT
few	TRBV5-1	TRBD2	TRBJ2-7	CASSLAPSGSSEQYF	TGCGCCAGCAGCTTGGCGCCTAGCGGGAGCTCCGAGCAGTACTTC
NA	TRBV7-3	TRBD2	TRBJ2-2	CASSLTGLAGAGELFF	TGTGCCAGCAGCTTAACGGGCCTAGCGGGGGCCGGGGAGCTGTTTTTT
many	TRBV12-3/TRBV12-4	NA	TRBJ2-7	CASSFYEGEQYF	TGTGCCAGCAGCTTCTACGAGGGGGAGCAGTACTTC
few	TRBV27	TRBD2	TRBJ2-7	CASSSGTSGLAQYF	TGTGCCAGCAGTTCCGGGACTAGCGGTTTAGCCCAGTACTTC
NA	TRBV7-2	NA	TRBJ2-3	CASSREWGPLSTDTQYF	TGTGCCAGCAGCCGCGAGTGGGGGCCCCTTAGCACAGATACGCAGTATTTT
few	TRBV30	NA	TRBJ2-4	CAWSPELPGTAKNIQYF	TGTGCCTGGAGCCCCGAACTCCCGGGGACTGCCAAAAACATTCAGTACTTC
few	TRBV6-5	NA	TRBJ2-1	CASRGEATYNEQFF	TGTGCGAGCAGGGGTGAAGCCACCTACAATGAGCAGTTCTTC
few	TRBV15	NA	TRBJ2-2	CATSRGSDTGELFF	TGTGCCACCAGCAGAGGCAGTGACACCGGGGAGCTGTTTTTT
NA	TRBV24-1	NA	TRBJ2-3	CATSDFRRGLSTDTQYF	TGTGCCACCAGTGATTTTAGGAGGGGACTCAGCACAGATACGCAGTATTTT
NA	TRBV5-1	NA	TRBJ1-1	CASSWGEGNTEAFF	TGCGCCAGCAGCTGGGGGGAAGGGAACACTGAAGCTTTCTTT
many	TRBV20-1	TRBD2	TRBJ2-7	CSVREGYEQYF	TGCAGTGTGAGGGAGGGGTACGAGCAGTACTTC
many	TRBV19	NA	TRBJ2-1	CASSKEASSSYNEQFF	TGTGCCAGTAGTAAGGAGGCTAGCAGCTCCTACAATGAGCAGTTCTTC
few	TRBV5-5	NA	TRBJ2-6	CASSLGGFGANVLTF	TGTGCCAGCAGCTTGGGAGGGTTCGGGGCCAACGTCCTGACTTTC
few	TRBV7-8	NA	TRBJ1-2	CASSSPGYRDGYTF	TGTGCCAGCAGCTCCCCGGGTTACCGAGATGGCTACACCTTC
NA	TRBV12-3/TRBV12-4	NA	TRBJ1-2	CASSPDSLYGYTF	TGTGCCAGCAGTCCCGACAGCCTCTATGGCTACACCTTC
NA	TRBV7-6	NA	TRBJ1-5	CASSPLVGGNQPQHF	TGTGCCAGCAGCCCCTTGGTCGGTGGCAATCAGCCCCAGCATTTT
NA	TRBV3-1	NA	TRBJ1-1	CASSQTGNTEAFF	TGTGCCAGCAGCCAGACAGGGAACACTGAAGCTTTCTTT
NA	TRBV20-1	TRBD1	TRBJ2-5	CSARPPGQGLETQYF	TGCAGTGCTAGACCCCCCGGACAGGGGCTGGAGACCCAGTACTTC
few	TRBV24-1	NA	TRBJ2-3	CATSDPGTSTDTQYF	TGTGCCACCAGTGACCCCGGGACTAGCACAGATACGCAGTATTTT
few	TRBV7-9	NA	TRBJ2-3	CASSSWGGRSTDTQYF	TGTGCCAGCAGCTCCTGGGGGGGCCGATCCACAGATACGCAGTATTTT
few	TRBV5-5	TRBD2	TRBJ2-1	CASSFDGGGNEQFF	TGTGCCAGCAGCTTTGATGGCGGGGGCAATGAGCAGTTCTTC
few	TRBV30	TRBD1	TRBJ2-7	CAWAGTVAEQYF	TGTGCCTGGGCCGGGACAGTAGCCGAGCAGTACTTC
few	TRBV7-9	TRBD1	TRBJ1-2	CASSLLGQGRYGYTF	TGTGCCAGCAGCTTACTCGGACAGGGGAGATATGGCTACACCTTC
NA	TRBV4-2	TRBD2	TRBJ2-1	CASSQDVGLASYNEQFF	TGTGCCAGCAGCCAAGATGTAGGACTAGCATCTTACAATGAGCAGTTCTTC
few	TRBV28	NA	TRBJ2-1	CASSSLDAFGFSYNEQFF	TGTGCCAGCAGTTCTCTAGACGCTTTCGGGTTCTCCTACAATGAGCAGTTCTTC
NA	TRBV9	TRBD1	TRBJ2-1	CASGRQGSEQFF	TGTGCCAGCGGCCGACAGGGGTCTGAGCAGTTCTTC
NA	TRBV29-1	NA	TRBJ2-2	CSVREGRILNTGELFF	TGCAGCGTTCGAGAGGGCCGGATTTTGAATACCGGGGAGCTGTTTTTT
few	TRBV2	NA	TRBJ1-2	CASRPGVSHNRGYTF	TGTGCCAGCAGGCCAGGGGTCTCACATAATCGGGGCTACACCTTC
NA	TRBV20-1	TRBD1	TRBJ2-7	CSAKRQGVSSYEQYF	TGCAGTGCTAAGCGACAGGGCGTTTCCTCCTACGAGCAGTACTTC
NA	TRBV20-1	NA	TRBJ2-7	CSASMGRGFHEQYF	TGCAGTGCTAGTATGGGTAGAGGGTTCCACGAGCAGTACTTC
many	TRBV20-1	NA	TRBJ1-1	CSARPNTEAFF	TGCAGTGCTAGACCAAACACTGAAGCTTTCTTT
few	TRBV7-9	NA	TRBJ1-2	CASSLPQGYTSYGYTF	TGTGCCAGCAGCCTCCCGCAGGGCTATACGAGCTATGGCTACACCTTC
few	TRBV25-1	NA	TRBJ2-7	CASSDGAKQYF	TGTGCCAGCAGTGATGGTGCGAAGCAGTACTTC
many	TRBV7-2	TRBD2	TRBJ2-1	CASSQVDFRGRADSYNEQFF	TGTGCCAGCAGCCAAGTCGATTTTCGCGGGAGGGCGGACTCCTACAATGAGCAGTTCTTC
few	TRBV7-2	NA	TRBJ1-2	CASSSSSGTLGRYTF	TGTGCCAGCAGCTCCTCGTCCGGGACACTTGGACGCTACACCTTC